The T cell receptor (beta chain) under discussion was sequenced for a study of molecular identifiers for immune sequencing clone quantification (dated by TCRdb to about 2018). Background for the entire study: For a replicate experiment, the RNA from either approximately 20,000 or 98,000 naive CD8 T cells was divided into five aliquots, and four of those aliquots went on to sequencing. This methods study benchmarked molecular-identifier clustering-based TCR repertoire sequencing (MIDCIRS) and TCR RNA copy counting, using CD8 T cells to do so.

Libraries came from PCR. The listed sequencing device is Illumina HiSeq 4000. Preparation of bulk TCR libraries followed a previously described approach, with the TCR primers listed in Table S5. The Qiagen AllPrep DNA/RNA kit was used to purify total RNA. Before any analysis, reads coming from multiple sequencing runs of the same library were combined into one pool. The paper's processing steps were these. Reads were retained only if their TCR constant sequence matched exactly, and those retained reads were trimmed to 150 nt and grouped according to their 12-nt molecular barcodes. Within each barcode group, reads were sub-clustered at a 15% Levenshtein threshold, and quality-weighted consensus sequences were built per RNA molecule. Non-functional sequences were excluded, and lower-count sequences lying one edit away from another sequence were also excluded. Barcode sub-clusters with fewer than 20% of the maximum read count were removed, based on fitting two negative binomial distributions. TCRdb's own reprocessing of the public reads used fastp at Q25 and MiXCR and kept productive beta chains. CDR3 protein sequences are deduplicated, and each keeps its most common genes and DNA. The authors' filters were not applied to this entry. Present in this sample are 300,000 to 400,000 distinct CDR3 sequences, 20% to 25% of which were seen just once. The top ten clonotypes cover approximately 0.8% of the sample.

Between the V and J ends, shortened by 0 bases and 0 bases respectively, the junction contains 21 bases. The CDR3 sequence holds 18 residues, the cysteine and phenylalanine included. CDR3 DNA only is kept here, 54 bases in frame from base 1. CDR1 and CDR2, looked up from the germline V gene (reference sequence), are DFQATT and SNEGSKA. This clonotype appeared a few times. Its antigen target is currently unknown. No base quality values were provided; no much bigger clone lies one nucleotide off. Overall study results and their limits: Modeling estimated about three recovered TCR RNA copies per cell, compared with about ten by digital PCR, which implies around 30% capture efficiency. Highly expanded clone sizes could be underestimated because identical TCR molecules may share a barcode. Spiked-in Jurkat TCR RNA equivalent to a single cell was reported to be detectable even among 750,000 to 1,000,000 naive CD8 T cells. In CMV-specific effector cells, clones with more than 20 RNA copies accounted for over 98% of molecules, whereas in naive cells such clones accounted for under 1%. Naive libraries contained spiked-in Jurkat TCR RNA (approximately nine copies' worth), which is not part of the donor repertoire. When barcode sub-clustering was left out, chimeric consensus sequences inflated TCR diversity, with chimeras reaching as high as 47%.

Libraries of naive CD8 T cells were generated from about 20,000 to 1,000,000 sorted cells, with 10%, 30% or 50% of the purified RNA used. Naive CD8 T cells, defined as CD8+CD4-CCR7+CD45RA+, were FACS-sorted into RLT Plus buffer on a BD FACSAria II. To test detection sensitivity, Jurkat RNA equivalent to more than 9 TCR copies was spiked into samples of roughly 19,000-1,000,000 naive CD8 T cells. CD8 T cells were enriched with RosetteSep CD8+ T Cell Enrichment Cocktail and Ficoll-Paque, followed by ACK red cell lysis. This receptor was obtained from a human donor in good health. Some libraries in this study had Jurkat cell RNA spiked in. The V and J segments used are TRBV20-1 and TRBJ2-7; the D gene is unclear. The sequencing input was naive CD8+ T cells from blood, with Jurkat cell RNA spiked in. The cell subset or site label, as the study defines it: FACS-sorted CD8+CD4-CCR7+CD45RA+ naive T cells. The CDR3 corresponds to CSARDLGRPTVSSYEQYF. The DNA sequence is TGCAGTGCTAGAGATCTGGGCAGGCCTACGGTAAGCTCCTACGAGCAGTACTTC.